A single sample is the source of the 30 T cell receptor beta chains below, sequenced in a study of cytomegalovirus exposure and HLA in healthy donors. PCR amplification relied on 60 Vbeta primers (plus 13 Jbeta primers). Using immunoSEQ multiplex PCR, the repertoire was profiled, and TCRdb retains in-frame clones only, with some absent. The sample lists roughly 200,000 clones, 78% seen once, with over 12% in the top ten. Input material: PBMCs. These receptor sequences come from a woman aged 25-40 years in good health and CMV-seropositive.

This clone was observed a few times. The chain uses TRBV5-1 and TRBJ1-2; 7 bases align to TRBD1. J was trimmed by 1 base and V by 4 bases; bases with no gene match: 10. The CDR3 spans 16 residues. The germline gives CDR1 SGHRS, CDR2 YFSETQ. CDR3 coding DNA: TGCGCCAGCAGCCCACGGGGACAGTCAAGTAACTATGGCTACACCTTC. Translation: CASSPRGQSSNYGYTF.

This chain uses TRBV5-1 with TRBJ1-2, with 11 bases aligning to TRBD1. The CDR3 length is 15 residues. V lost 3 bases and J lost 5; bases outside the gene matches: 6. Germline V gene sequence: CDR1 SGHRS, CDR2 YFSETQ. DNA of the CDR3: TGCGCCAGCAGCTCGGGACAGGGGGTTTATTATGGCTACACCTTC. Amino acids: CASSSGQGVYYGYTF.

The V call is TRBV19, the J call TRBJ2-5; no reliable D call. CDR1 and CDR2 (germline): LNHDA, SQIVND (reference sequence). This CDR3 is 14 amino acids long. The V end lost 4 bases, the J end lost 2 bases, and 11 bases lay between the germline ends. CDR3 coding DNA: TGTGCCAGTAGTACCCTCCACAGTCAAGAGACCCAGTACTTC. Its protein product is CASSTLHSQETQYF.

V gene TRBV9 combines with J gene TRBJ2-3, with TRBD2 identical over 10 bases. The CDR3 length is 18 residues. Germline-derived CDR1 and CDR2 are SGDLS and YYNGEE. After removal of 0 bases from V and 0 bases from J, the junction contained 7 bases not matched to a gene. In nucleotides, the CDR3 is TGTGCCAGCAGCGTAGAATCTAGCGGGGGCACTAGCACAGATACGCAGTATTTT. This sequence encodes CASSVESSGGTSTDTQYF. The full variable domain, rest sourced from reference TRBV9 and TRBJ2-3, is DSGVTQTPKHLITATGQRVTLRCSPRSGDLSVYWYQQSLDQGLQFLIQYYNGEERAKGNILERFSAQQFPDLHSELNLSSLELGDSALYFCASSVESSGGTSTDTQYFGPGTRLTVL.

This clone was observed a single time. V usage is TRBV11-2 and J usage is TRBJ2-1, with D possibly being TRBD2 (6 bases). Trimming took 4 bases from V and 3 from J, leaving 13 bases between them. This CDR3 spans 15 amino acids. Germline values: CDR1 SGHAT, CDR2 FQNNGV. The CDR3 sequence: CASSSHSGFYNEQFF. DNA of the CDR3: TGTGCCAGCAGCTCCCACAGCGGGTTCTACAATGAGCAGTTCTTC.

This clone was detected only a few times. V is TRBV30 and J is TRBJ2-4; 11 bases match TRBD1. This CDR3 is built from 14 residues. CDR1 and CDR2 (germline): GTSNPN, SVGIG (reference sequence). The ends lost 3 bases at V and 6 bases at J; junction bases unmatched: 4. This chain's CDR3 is CAWSRGTGGNIQYF. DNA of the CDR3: TGTGCCTGGAGCCGCGGGACAGGGGGAAACATTCAGTACTTC.

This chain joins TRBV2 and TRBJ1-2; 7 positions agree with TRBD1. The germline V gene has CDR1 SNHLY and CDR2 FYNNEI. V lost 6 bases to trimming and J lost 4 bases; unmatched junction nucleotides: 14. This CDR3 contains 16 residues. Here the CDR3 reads CASSLSRQGVSYGYTF. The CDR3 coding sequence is TGTGCCAGCAGCCTTTCCCGACAGGGAGTGAGCTATGGCTACACCTTC. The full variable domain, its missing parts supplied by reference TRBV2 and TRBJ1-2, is EPEVTQTPSHQVTQMGQEVILRCVPISNHLYFYWYRQILGQKVEFLVSFYNNEISEKSEIFDDQFSVERPDGSNFTLKIRSTKLEDSAMYFCASSLSRQGVSYGYTFGSGTRLTVV.

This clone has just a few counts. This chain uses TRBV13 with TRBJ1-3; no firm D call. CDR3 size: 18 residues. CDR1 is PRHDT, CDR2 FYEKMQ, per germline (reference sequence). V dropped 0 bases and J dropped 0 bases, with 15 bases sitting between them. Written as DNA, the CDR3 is TGTGCCAGCAGCTTAGGATCAGGCCCTAAGTACTCTGGAAACACCATATATTTT. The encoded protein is CASSLGSGPKYSGNTIYF.

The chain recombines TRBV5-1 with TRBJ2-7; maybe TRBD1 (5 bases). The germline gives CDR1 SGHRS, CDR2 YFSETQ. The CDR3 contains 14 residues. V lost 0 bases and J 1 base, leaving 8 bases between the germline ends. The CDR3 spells CASSLDRPSYEQYF. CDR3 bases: TGCGCCAGCAGCTTGGACAGGCCTTCCTACGAGCAGTACTTC.

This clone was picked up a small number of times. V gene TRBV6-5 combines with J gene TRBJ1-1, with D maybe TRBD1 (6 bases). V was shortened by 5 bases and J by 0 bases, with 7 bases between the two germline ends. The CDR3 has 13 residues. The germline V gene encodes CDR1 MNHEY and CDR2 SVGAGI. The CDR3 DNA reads TGTGCCAGCAGTGGGGACATGAACACTGAAGCTTTCTTT. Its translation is CASSGDMNTEAFF.

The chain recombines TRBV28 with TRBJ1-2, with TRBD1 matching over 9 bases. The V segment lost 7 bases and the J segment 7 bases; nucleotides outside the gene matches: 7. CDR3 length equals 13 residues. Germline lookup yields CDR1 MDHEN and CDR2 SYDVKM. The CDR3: CASNLQGASGYTF. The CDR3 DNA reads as TGTGCCAGCAATCTACAGGGGGCGAGTGGCTACACCTTC.

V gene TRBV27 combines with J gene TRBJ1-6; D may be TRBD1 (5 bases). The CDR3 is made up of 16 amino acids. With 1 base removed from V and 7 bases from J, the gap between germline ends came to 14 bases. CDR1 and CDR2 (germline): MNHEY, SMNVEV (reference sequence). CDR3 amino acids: CASSLLARVGNSPLHF. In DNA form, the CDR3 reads TGTGCCAGCAGTTTATTAGCCAGGGTGGGGAATTCACCCCTCCACTTT.

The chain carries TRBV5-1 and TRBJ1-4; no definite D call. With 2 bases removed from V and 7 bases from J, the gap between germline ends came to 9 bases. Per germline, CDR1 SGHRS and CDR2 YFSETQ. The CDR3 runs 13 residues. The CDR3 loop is CASSLSQSEKLFF. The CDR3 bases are TGCGCCAGCAGCTTATCGCAGTCTGAAAAACTGTTTTTT.

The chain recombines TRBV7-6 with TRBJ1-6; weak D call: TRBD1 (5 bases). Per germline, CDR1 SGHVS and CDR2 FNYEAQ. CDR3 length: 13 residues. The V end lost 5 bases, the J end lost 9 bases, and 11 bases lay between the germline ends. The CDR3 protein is CASSENQGSPLHF. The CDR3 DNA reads TGTGCCAGCAGCGAAAATCAGGGTTCACCCCTCCACTTT.

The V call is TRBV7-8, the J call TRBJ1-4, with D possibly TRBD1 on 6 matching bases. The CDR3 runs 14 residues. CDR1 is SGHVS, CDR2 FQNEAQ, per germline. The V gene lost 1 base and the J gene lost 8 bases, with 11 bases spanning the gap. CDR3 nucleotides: TGTGCCAGCAGCTTAGGCAGGGGCGACGAAAAACTGTTTTTT. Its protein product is CASSLGRGDEKLFF.

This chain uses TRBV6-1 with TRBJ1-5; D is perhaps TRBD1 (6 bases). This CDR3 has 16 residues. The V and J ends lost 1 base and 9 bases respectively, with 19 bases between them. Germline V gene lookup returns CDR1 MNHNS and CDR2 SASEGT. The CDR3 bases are TGTGCCAGCAGTGAAGGGGCAGGGGCGACCTTGAGGCCCCAGCATTTT. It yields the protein CASSEGAGATLRPQHF.

CDR3 nucleotide sequence: TGCGCCAGAAGGCCCCGGGATCAAGACAATGAGCAGTTCTTC. Translation gives CARRPRDQDNEQFF. The chain recombines TRBV10-2 with TRBJ2-1, with D possibly matching TRBD2 (5 bases). V lost 9 bases, J lost 5 bases, and 17 bases lay in between. Germline V lookup: CDR1 WSHSY, CDR2 SAAADI. The CDR3 totals 14 residues.

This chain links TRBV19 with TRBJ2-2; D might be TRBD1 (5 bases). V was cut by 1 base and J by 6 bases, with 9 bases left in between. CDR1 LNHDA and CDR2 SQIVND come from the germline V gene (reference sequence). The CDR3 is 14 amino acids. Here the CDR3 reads CASSIAARAGELFF. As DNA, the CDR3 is TGTGCCAGTAGTATAGCCGCCAGGGCCGGGGAGCTGTTTTTT. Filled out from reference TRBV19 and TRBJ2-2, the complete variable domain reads DGGITQSPKYLFRKEGQNVTLSCEQNLNHDAMYWYRQDPGQGLRLIYYSQIVNDFQKGDIAEGYSVSREKKESFPLTVTSAQKNPTAFYLCASSIAARAGELFFGEGSRLTVL.

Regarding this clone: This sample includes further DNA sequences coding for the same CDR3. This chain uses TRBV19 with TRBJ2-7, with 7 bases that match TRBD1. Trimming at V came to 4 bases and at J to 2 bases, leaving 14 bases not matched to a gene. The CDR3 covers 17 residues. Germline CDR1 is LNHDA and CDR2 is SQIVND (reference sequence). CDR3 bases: TGTGCCAGTAGTAGGGCCGTAACAGGGGCAGAGGCCTACGAGCAGTACTTC. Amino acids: CASSRAVTGAEAYEQYF.

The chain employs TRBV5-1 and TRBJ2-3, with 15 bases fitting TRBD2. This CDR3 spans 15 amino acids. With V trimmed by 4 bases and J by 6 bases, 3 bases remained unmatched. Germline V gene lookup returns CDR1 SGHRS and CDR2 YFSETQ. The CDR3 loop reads CASSPGLAGGDTQYF. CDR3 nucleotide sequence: TGCGCCAGCAGCCCCGGACTAGCGGGGGGGGATACGCAGTATTTT.

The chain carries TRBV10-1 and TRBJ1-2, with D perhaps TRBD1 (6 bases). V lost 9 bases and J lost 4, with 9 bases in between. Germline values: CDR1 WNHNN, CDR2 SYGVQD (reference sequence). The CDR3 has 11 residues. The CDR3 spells CARDRIYGYTF. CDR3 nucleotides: TGCGCCAGGGACAGAATCTATGGCTACACCTTC.

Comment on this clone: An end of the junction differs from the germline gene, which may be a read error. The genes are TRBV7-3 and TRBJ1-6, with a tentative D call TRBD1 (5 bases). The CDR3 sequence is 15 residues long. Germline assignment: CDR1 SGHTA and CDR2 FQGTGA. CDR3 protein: CSSSLIGGNNSPLHF. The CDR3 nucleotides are TGTTCCAGCAGCTTAATCGGGGGTAACAATTCACCCCTCCACTTT.

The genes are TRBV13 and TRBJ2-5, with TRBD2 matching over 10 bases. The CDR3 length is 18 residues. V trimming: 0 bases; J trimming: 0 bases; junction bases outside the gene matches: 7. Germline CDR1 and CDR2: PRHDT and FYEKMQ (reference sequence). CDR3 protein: CASSLGVSGRSYQETQYF. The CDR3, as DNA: TGTGCCAGCAGCTTAGGAGTTAGCGGGAGGAGTTACCAAGAGACCCAGTACTTC.

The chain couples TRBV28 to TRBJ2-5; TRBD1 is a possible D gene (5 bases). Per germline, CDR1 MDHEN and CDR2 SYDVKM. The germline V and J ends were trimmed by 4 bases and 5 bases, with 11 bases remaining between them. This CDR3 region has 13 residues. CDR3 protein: CASSWGLVETQYF. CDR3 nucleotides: TGTGCCAGCAGTTGGGGCCTTGTTGAGACCCAGTACTTC.

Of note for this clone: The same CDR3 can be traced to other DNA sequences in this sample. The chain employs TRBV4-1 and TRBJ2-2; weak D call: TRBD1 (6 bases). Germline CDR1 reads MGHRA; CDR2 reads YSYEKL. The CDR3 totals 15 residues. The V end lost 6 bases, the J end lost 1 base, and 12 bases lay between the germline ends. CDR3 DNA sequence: TGCGCCAGCAGTTTGGGCAGGGGGAACACCGGGGAGCTGTTTTTT. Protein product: CASSLGRGNTGELFF.

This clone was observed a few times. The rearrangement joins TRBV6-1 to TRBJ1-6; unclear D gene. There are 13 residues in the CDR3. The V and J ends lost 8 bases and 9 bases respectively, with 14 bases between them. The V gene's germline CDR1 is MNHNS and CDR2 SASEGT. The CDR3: CASDEGSVSPLHF. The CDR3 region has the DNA TGTGCCAGCGATGAGGGATCCGTTTCACCCCTCCACTTT.

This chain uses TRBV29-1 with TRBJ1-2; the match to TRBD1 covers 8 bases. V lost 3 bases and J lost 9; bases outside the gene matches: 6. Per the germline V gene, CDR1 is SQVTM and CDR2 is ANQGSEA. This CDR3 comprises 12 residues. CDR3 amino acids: CSVEGGQGSYTF. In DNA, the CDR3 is TGCAGCGTTGAGGGTGGACAGGGCAGCTACACCTTC.

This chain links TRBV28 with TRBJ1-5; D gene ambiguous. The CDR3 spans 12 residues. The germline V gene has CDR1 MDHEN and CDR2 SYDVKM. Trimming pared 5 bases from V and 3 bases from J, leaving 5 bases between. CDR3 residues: CASSPINQPQHF. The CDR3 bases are TGTGCCAGCAGTCCTATCAATCAGCCCCAGCATTTT.

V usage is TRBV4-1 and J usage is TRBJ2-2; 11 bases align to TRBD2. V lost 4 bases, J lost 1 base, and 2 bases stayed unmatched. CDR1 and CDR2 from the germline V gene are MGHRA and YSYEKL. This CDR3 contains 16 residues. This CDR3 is CASSLGLAENTGELFF. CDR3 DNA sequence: TGCGCCAGCAGCCTGGGACTAGCGGAGAACACCGGGGAGCTGTTTTTT.

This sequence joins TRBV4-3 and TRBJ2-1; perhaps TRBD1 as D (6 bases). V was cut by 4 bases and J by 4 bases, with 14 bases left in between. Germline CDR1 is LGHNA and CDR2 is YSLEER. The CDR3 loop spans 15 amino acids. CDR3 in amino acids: CASSLGLDRYNEQFF. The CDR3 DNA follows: TGCGCCAGCAGCCTTGGATTAGACAGGTACAATGAGCAGTTCTTC.